The 27 T cell receptor beta chains listed next were all sequenced from one sample in a study of blood T cells in healthy people across ages. A second PCR, run for roughly 7 to 11 cycles, used a sample-barcoded 5' primer plus a J-beta primer mix. TCRdb analysed the 5' RACE reads with MiXCR anew, one entry per CDR3 protein. The table has about a million distinct CDR3 sequences, roughly 47% seen once; the top ten hold 20% to 25%. Sequencing was carried out using blood. The receptors come from an older woman in good health.

The chain combines TRBV6-2 or TRBV6-3 with TRBJ2-4, with 15 bases identical to TRBD2. The J call could be wrong; TRBJ2-7 is a better fit for the DNA end. Germline CDR1 and CDR2: MNHEY and SVGEGT. CDR3 length: 17 amino acids. The CDR3 DNA is TGTGCCAGCAGTTCTCCCCGGACTAGCGGGAGGGCCCGCGAGCAGTACTTC. It is translated as CASSSPRTSGRAREQYF.

The chain joins TRBV5-6 to TRBJ2-3, with D possibly being TRBD2 (6 bases). The CDR3 covers 13 residues. Trimming left V 0 bases short and J 9 bases short, with 11 bases between. Germline values: CDR1 SGHDT, CDR2 YYEEEE. CDR3 residues: CASSLGPTSTQYF. CDR3 sequence (DNA): TGTGCCAGCAGCTTGGGACCTACTAGCACGCAGTATTTT.

This clonotype turned up a few times. The rearrangement links TRBV5-8 to TRBJ2-3; no clear D gene. Per germline, CDR1 SGHTS and CDR2 YDEGEE. The CDR3 has 13 amino acids. V shed 1 base and J shed 2 bases, with 5 bases lying between them. This CDR3 is CASSLRTTDTQYF. The CDR3 DNA follows: TGTGCCAGCAGCTTGAGAACCACAGATACGCAGTATTTT.

The V call is TRBV4-3, the J call TRBJ2-7; unclear D gene. CDR3 length: 13 amino acids. CDR1 and CDR2 from the germline V gene are LGHNA and YSLEER. V was trimmed by 0 bases and J by 7 bases, leaving 10 bases between them. For the CDR3, the DNA is TGCGCCAGCAGCCAAGATACTGACAATGAGCAGTACTTC. Its translation is CASSQDTDNEQYF.

With respect to this clonotype: At one end, the junction sequence differs from germline, possibly due to a read error. The V call is TRBV29-1, the J call TRBJ2-2, with D possibly being TRBD1 (6 bases). Germline lookup yields CDR1 SQVTM and CDR2 ANQGSEA. CDR3 length: 15 amino acids. CDR3 bases: TGCAGCGTTGGTCGGGACACTACGAACACCGGGGAGCCGTTTTTT. This encodes CSVGRDTTNTGEPFF.

This clonotype was seen more than once but under ten times. This chain's CDR3 is CASSQGASTEAFF. CDR3 sequence (DNA): TGTGCCAGCAGTCAGGGGGCGAGCACTGAAGCTTTCTTT. This sequence joins TRBV12-3 or TRBV12-4 and TRBJ1-1, with 8 bases matching TRBD1. V was pared by 5 bases and J by 4 bases, with 3 bases of the junction left unmatched. The CDR3 contains 13 residues.

The chain couples TRBV18 to TRBJ2-6; tentatively, D is TRBD2 (6 bases). The germline V gene has CDR1 KGHSH and CDR2 LQKENI. Trimming shortened V by 3 bases and J by 0 bases, and 15 bases separated the two germline ends. This CDR3 region has 18 residues. The DNA for the CDR3 is TGTGCCAGCTCACCCGCGGGGTACGGTAGCTCTGGGGCCAACGTCCTGACTTTC. It yields the protein CASSPAGYGSSGANVLTF.

The sample holds one count of this clonotype. This sequence joins TRBV27 and TRBJ2-1; 7 bases align to TRBD2. This CDR3 is 15 amino acids long. V was clipped by 7 bases and J by 5 bases; unmatched bases: 11. Germline CDR1 is MNHEY and CDR2 is SMNVEV (reference sequence). Here the CDR3 reads CASTDGGLGDNEQFF. The DNA for the CDR3 is TGTGCCAGCACCGACGGTGGACTAGGGGACAATGAGCAGTTCTTC.

The CDR3 region has the DNA TGCAGCGTTGCTCTAGCCTCCTACAATGAGCAGTTCTTC. Its protein product is CSVALASYNEQFF. The chain uses TRBV29-1 and TRBJ2-1, with a possible D match to TRBD2 (5 bases). Germline loops: CDR1 SQVTM, CDR2 ANQGSEA. This CDR3 contains 13 residues. With 4 bases removed from V and 0 bases from J, the gap between germline ends came to 7 bases.

The rearrangement joins TRBV10-3 to TRBJ1-1; possibly TRBD1 for D (5 bases). CDR1 is ENHRY and CDR2 is SYGVKD in the germline V gene. The CDR3 loop spans 14 amino acids. With 2 bases removed from V and 3 bases from J, the gap between germline ends came to 10 bases. CDR3 sequence: CAISEGGGDTEAFF. The CDR3 bases are TGTGCCATCAGTGAGGGCGGGGGGGACACTGAAGCTTTCTTT.

The chain employs TRBV27 and TRBJ2-6, with 7 bases lining up with TRBD2. CDR3 size: 16 residues. Trimming cost V 6 bases and J 0 bases; bases outside gene matches: 5. Per the germline V gene, CDR1 is MNHEY and CDR2 is SMNVEV (reference sequence). The DNA for the CDR3 is TGTGCCAGCAGGGGAGCGGGACGCTCTGGGGCCAACGTCCTGACTTTC. It is translated as CASRGAGRSGANVLTF.

This clonotype was recorded at least ten times. The chain links TRBV12-3 or TRBV12-4 to TRBJ2-5, with TRBD2 matching 12 bases. V lost 5 bases and J lost 6; bases outside the gene matches: 7. The CDR3 spans 15 residues. CDR3 in DNA: TGTGCCAGCAGTCCTCATCTAGCGGGAGGGCAGACCCAGTACTTC. Amino acid sequence: CASSPHLAGGQTQYF.

The chain combines TRBV18 with TRBJ2-7; 9 nucleotides align to TRBD2. After removal of 3 bases from V and 4 bases from J, the junction contained 16 bases not matched to a gene. The CDR3 length is 18 residues. Germline V lookup: CDR1 KGHSH, CDR2 LQKENI. The CDR3 DNA reads TGTGCCAGCTCACCCCTCATGGGAACGAAGCGGGAGGATTACGAGCAGTACTTC. Protein: CASSPLMGTKREDYEQYF. The full variable domain, completed using reference TRBV18 and TRBJ2-7, is NAGVMQNPRHLVRRRGQEARLRCSPMKGHSHVYWYRQLPEEGLKFMVYLQKENIIDESGMPKERFSAEFPKEGPSILRIQQVVRGDSAAYFCASSPLMGTKREDYEQYFGPGTRLTVT.

This chain connects TRBV28 to TRBJ1-2; 8 bases align to TRBD1. The CDR3 spans 15 residues. CDR1 MDHEN and CDR2 SYDVKM come from the germline V gene. The junction had 18 bases not matched to a gene; V was cut back by 5 bases and J by 13 bases. The CDR3 region is CASSIQIGQGEHFTF. CDR3 DNA sequence: TGTGCCAGCAGTATACAGATCGGACAGGGTGAGCATTTCACCTTC.

The V call is TRBV29-1, the J call TRBJ2-5, with 8 bases identical to TRBD1. V gave up 2 bases and J gave up 4 bases; unmatched junction bases: 12. Germline lookup yields CDR1 SQVTM and CDR2 ANQGSEA. The CDR3 spans 16 residues. The CDR3, as DNA: TGCAGCGTTGAACGGACAGGGATTGGGTTGGGAGAGACCCAGTACTTC. Its translation is CSVERTGIGLGETQYF.

The chain recombines TRBV6-6 with TRBJ2-3; 10 nucleotides match TRBD2. This CDR3 contains 14 residues. Per germline, CDR1 MNHNY and CDR2 SVGAGI (reference sequence). Trimming cost V 5 bases and J 5 bases; bases outside gene matches: 4. For the CDR3, the DNA is TGTGCCAGCAGTCAGCGGGAGGGCCGAGATACGCAGTATTTT. It encodes CASSQREGRDTQYF.

The V call is TRBV6-6, the J call TRBJ1-6; D call uncertain. Germline CDR1 MNHNY, CDR2 SVGAGI (reference sequence). Trimming removed 4 bases at V and 6 bases at J, with 7 bases between. The CDR3 extends over 13 amino acids. CDR3 protein: CASSLNSNSPLHF. DNA for the CDR3: TGTGCCAGCAGTTTAAACAGTAATTCACCCCTCCACTTT.

The chain is built from TRBV4-3 and TRBJ2-3; possible D gene TRBD1, 5 bases. The CDR3 loop spans 17 amino acids. Looked up from germline, CDR1 is LGHNA and CDR2 is YSLEER. Between the trimmed V and J ends, which lost 0 bases and 2 bases, there was a span of 15 bases. Here the CDR3 DNA reads TGCGCCAGCAGCCAAGATAGGGGTGGAGTATTCACAGATACGCAGTATTTT. This codes for CASSQDRGGVFTDTQYF.

The chain joins TRBV28 to TRBJ1-2; 8 bases align to TRBD1. The ends lost 7 bases at V and 3 bases at J; junction bases unmatched: 10. The CDR3 covers 15 residues. Per germline, CDR1 MDHEN and CDR2 SYDVKM. This CDR3 reads CASNDDRGRYYGYTF. In nucleotides, the CDR3 is TGTGCCAGCAACGACGACAGGGGACGATACTATGGCTACACCTTC.

This rearrangement joins TRBV7-2 to TRBJ2-1; tentative D call: TRBD2 (6 bases). This CDR3 is 17 amino acids long. The germline gives CDR1 SGHTA, CDR2 FQGNSA. Between the trimmed V and J ends, which lost 1 base and 3 bases, there was a span of 16 bases. In DNA form, the CDR3 reads TGTGCCAGCAGCTTAGAATGGCGGGATAACCTCTACAATGAGCAGTTCTTC. Translated: CASSLEWRDNLYNEQFF.

This clonotype was picked up a small number of times. The chain has TRBV2 and TRBJ2-4; 9 bases map to TRBD2. V dropped 6 bases and J dropped 0; count of bases not matched to a gene: 18. The germline V gene has CDR1 SNHLY and CDR2 FYNNEI. The CDR3 spans 20 residues. The chain's CDR3 is CASSVGWLAGSELAKNIQYF. The CDR3 DNA follows: TGTGCCAGCAGCGTAGGATGGCTAGCGGGATCAGAACTAGCCAAAAACATTCAGTACTTC.

V is TRBV19 and J is TRBJ1-4, with a tentative D call TRBD1 (5 bases). The CDR3 is 11 amino acids. The V end lost 8 bases, the J end lost 8 bases, and 9 bases lay between the germline ends. CDR1 and CDR2 (germline): LNHDA, SQIVND (reference sequence). The CDR3 loop reads CASWGREKLFF. The CDR3 region has the DNA TGTGCCAGTTGGGGGAGAGAAAAACTGTTTTTT.

The J gene is TRBJ2-5, the V gene TRBV10-3; TRBD1 agrees at 7 bases. CDR1 is ENHRY, CDR2 SYGVKD, per germline. This CDR3 comprises 17 residues. Trimming removed 0 bases from V and 2 bases from J; junction bases left unmatched: 9. The CDR3 coding sequence is TGTGCCATCAGTGAGTCCCTTATCCGGACAGGACAAGAGACCCAGTACTTC. It translates to CAISESLIRTGQETQYF.

This clonotype was seen ten or more times. A read error may be the cause here, since a much bigger clone is one base away. V usage is TRBV7-2 and J usage is TRBJ2-5; D unresolved. This CDR3 is built from 11 residues. Germline V gene sequence: CDR1 SGHTA, CDR2 FQGNSA. V was clipped by 5 bases and J by 3 bases, with 4 bases between them. CDR3 coding DNA: TGTGCCAGCAGCGTAAAAGAGACCCAGTACTTC. Its translation is CASSVKETQYF.

V gene TRBV4-3 combines with J gene TRBJ1-2; 10 nucleotides match TRBD1. The CDR3 covers 14 residues. CDR1 and CDR2 (germline): LGHNA, YSLEER. The V segment lost 3 bases and the J segment 4 bases; nucleotides outside the gene matches: 2. CDR3 DNA: TGCGCCAGCAGCCAGCGGACAGGGGGCTATGGCTACACCTTC. It translates to CASSQRTGGYGYTF.

The chain links TRBV5-5 to TRBJ2-7; D gene uncertain. Trimming cost V 4 bases and J 0 bases, with 14 bases left between them. The CDR3 covers 15 residues. Germline V gives CDR1 SGHKS, CDR2 YYEKEE (reference sequence). CDR3 in DNA: TGTGCCAGCAGCGAATCAATACAGAGCTCCTACGAGCAGTACTTC. As protein: CASSESIQSSYEQYF.

This rearrangement joins TRBV6-6 to TRBJ1-4, with D hard to call. The ends were cut back, 3 bases at V and 7 bases at J, with 9 bases in the middle. Germline V gives CDR1 MNHNY, CDR2 SVGAGI (reference sequence). The CDR3 is made up of 13 amino acids. The CDR3, as DNA: TGTGCCAGCAGTTATGCCTGGGGTGAAAAACTGTTTTTT. It encodes CASSYAWGEKLFF.